This T cell receptor (beta chain) was observed in a study of T cell responses to AZD1222 COVID-19 vaccine. Points from the study as a whole: Dominant at 160-218 and 743-854, vaccine-associated CD4 TCRs also spanned spike. A reported finding is that nearly half of spike-specific TCRs target unmutated variant regions.

TCRdb's table, derived via immunoSEQ multiplex PCR, lists solely in-frame clones and lacks some. The sample lists 120,000 or so clones, 90% seen once, with approximately 4.5% in the top ten. On this clone itself: The antigen remains unidentified.

Trimming cost V 0 bases and J 0 bases, with 10 bases left between them. CDR3 length: 16 amino acids. Germline CDR1 is SGHDT and CDR2 is YYEEEE. V gene TRBV5-6 combines with J gene TRBJ1-3; TRBD1 is a possible D gene (6 bases). This TCR came from an adult in good health. The input for sequencing was peripheral blood, taken on day 0 of MenACWY control vaccination. This CDR3 is CASSLVGQISGNTIYF. CDR3 bases: TGTGCCAGCAGCTTGGTGGGACAAATCTCTGGAAACACCATATATTTT.